This TCR beta chain was found in a study of blood T cell repertoires in COVID-19. Study-level information: The United States, Italy and Spain provided the acute and convalescent COVID-19 samples. Sample material is recorded as cDNA or gDNA derived from T cells, B-cell-depleted T cells, or PBMCs.

Germline V CDR1 and CDR2: ENHRY, SYGVKD. CDR3 length equals 13 residues. V was shortened by 8 bases and J by 0 bases, with 8 bases between the two germline ends. Cohort assignment relied on participant-reported clinical history. For recovered donors of Cohort 3, there were two negative PCRs, clearance, or symptom resolution. Clones were sequenced by immunoSEQ multiplex PCR, and TCRdb holds only the in-frame ones, with some missing. Of about 180,000 clones in the sample, roughly nine tenths are singletons; the top ten hold around 6.5%. Sequenced material: PBMCs or T cells enriched from blood (not recorded which). The source is a woman aged 50 to 60 who had recovered from COVID-19. V gene TRBV10-3 combines with J gene TRBJ1-3; D is perhaps TRBD1 (5 bases). In DNA form, the CDR3 reads TGTGCCATCCAAGGGGTCTCTGGAAACACCATATATTTT. Its protein is CAIQGVSGNTIYF.